These T cell receptor beta chains were read from a single sample in a study of blood T cell repertoires in COVID-19. Here immunoSEQ multiplex PCR was the method, and the copy in TCRdb shows in-frame clones only, minus some. The sample holds about 240,000 clones; around three quarters are singletons and the top ten take around 3.4%. The specimen sequenced was peripheral blood. The receptors come from an elderly woman with acute or convalescent COVID-19. Each CDR3 is given with its conserved first and last residue. A D gene is named only where the DNA matches it firmly. Not all rows give a size; the values are once, few, many and, for expanded clones, a class.

d_call j_call cdr3_length clone_size v_call cdr3_aa cdr3_nt
. TRBJ1-2 18 . TRBV6-1 CASSEVSGSWVARYGYTF TGTGCCAGCAGTGAAGTGTCCGGGTCTTGGGTTGCGCGCTATGGCTACACCTTC
. TRBJ1-1 13 . TRBV5-1 CASSFQGYAEAFF TGCGCCAGCAGCTTCCAGGGTTACGCTGAAGCTTTCTTT
TRBD1 TRBJ2-1 14 many TRBV15 CATSRSNRGQEQFF TGTGCCACCAGCAGATCAAACAGGGGGCAGGAGCAGTTCTTC
TRBD1 TRBJ2-2 16 . TRBV3-1/TRBV3-2 CASSQATGANTGELFF TGTGCCAGCAGCCAAGCGACAGGGGCGAACACCGGGGAGCTGTTTTTT
. TRBJ2-3 15 . TRBV3-1/TRBV3-2 CASSHQDTSTDTQYF TGTGCCAGCAGCCATCAGGACACTAGCACAGATACGCAGTATTTT
. TRBJ2-7 12 . TRBV5-6 CASSGTGYEQYF TGTGCCAGCAGCGGAACAGGTTACGAGCAGTACTTC
. TRBJ1-1 12 . TRBV3-1/TRBV3-2 CASSQTGHEAFF TGTGCCAGCAGCCAGACAGGACATGAAGCTTTCTTT
. TRBJ1-1 15 once TRBV4-3 CASSQDSFRDTEAFF TGCGCCAGCAGCCAAGATAGCTTCCGGGACACTGAAGCTTTCTTT
TRBD1 TRBJ1-2 13 . TRBV7-2 CASSSGQVGGYTF TGTGCCAGCAGCTCCGGACAGGTTGGGGGCTACACCTTC
TRBD2 TRBJ2-7 15 . TRBV3-1/TRBV3-2 CASSRLAGGGYEQYF TGTGCCAGCAGCCGTCTAGCGGGAGGCGGTTACGAGCAGTACTTC
. TRBJ1-3 14 . TRBV11-3 CASSDPSGGNTIYF TGTGCCAGCAGCGATCCCTCGGGGGGAAACACCATATATTTT
. TRBJ1-3 12 . TRBV28 CASSPGGNTIYF TGTGCCAGCAGCCCAGGGGGAAACACCATATATTTT
. TRBJ2-7 16 . TRBV21-1 CASSKVITGGAYEQYF TGTGCCAGCAGCAAAGTTATAACAGGGGGGGCCTACGAGCAGTACTTC
TRBD1 TRBJ2-2 16 . TRBV19 CASSIQGTGMTGELFF TGTGCCAGTAGTATTCAGGGGACAGGGATGACCGGGGAGCTGTTTTTT
TRBD2 TRBJ2-1 15 few TRBV29-1 CSVAMGLAGSNEQFF TGCAGCGTGGCGATGGGACTAGCGGGGTCAAATGAGCAGTTCTTC
TRBD2 TRBJ2-7 16 few TRBV6-1 CASSEWWTRGVDEQYF TGTGCCAGCAGTGAATGGTGGACTAGGGGAGTCGACGAGCAGTACTTC
. TRBJ1-2 13 . TRBV2 CASSPGETYGYTF TGTGCCAGCAGTCCAGGGGAAACCTATGGCTACACCTTC
TRBD1 TRBJ2-2 16 . TRBV24-1 CATSDSDRGYTGELFF TGTGCCACCAGTGATTCGGACAGGGGATACACCGGGGAGCTGTTTTTT
TRBD1 TRBJ2-3 15 . TRBV24-1 CATSPGGRGVDTQYF TGTGCCACCAGTCCAGGGGGCCGGGGTGTGGATACGCAGTATTTT
. TRBJ1-6 16 . TRBV6-1 CASSEGRGRLNSPLHF TGTGCCAGCAGTGAGGGCCGCGGGAGGCTAAATTCACCCCTCCACTTT
TRBD1 TRBJ1-1 15 few TRBV3-1/TRBV3-2 CASSQSTGKGTEAFF TGTGCCAGCAGCCAATCGACAGGGAAGGGGACTGAAGCTTTCTTT
. TRBJ1-2 16 few TRBV10-1 CASSESRGWGAGGYTF TGCGCCAGCAGTGAGTCGAGAGGATGGGGCGCCGGGGGCTACACCTTC
. TRBJ1-5 15 . TRBV2 CASNPGGRSNQPQHF TGTGCCAGCAATCCGGGGGGCAGAAGCAATCAGCCCCAGCATTTT
. TRBJ2-3 14 . TRBV30 CAWSYGGPTDTQYF TGTGCCTGGAGTTATGGCGGCCCCACAGATACGCAGTATTTT
TRBD1 TRBJ2-1 16 . TRBV2 CASKALDQGAYNEQFF TGTGCCAGCAAGGCCCTGGACCAGGGGGCTTACAATGAGCAGTTCTTC
TRBD2 TRBJ2-1 16 few TRBV6-2/TRBV6-3 CASSYRAGVIYNEQFF TGTGCCAGCAGTTACCGGGCGGGAGTCATCTACAATGAGCAGTTCTTC
. TRBJ1-2 14 once TRBV5-1 CASSLVTGFLGYTF TGCGCCAGCAGCTTGGTAACAGGGTTTCTAGGCTACACCTTC
. TRBJ2-7 13 . TRBV12-3/TRBV12-4 CALGHHSPYEQYF TGTGCCCTTGGGCACCACTCTCCCTACGAGCAGTACTTC
. TRBJ2-7 13 . TRBV7-9 CASSLGIVYEQYF TGTGCCAGCAGCTTAGGAATAGTCTACGAGCAGTACTTC
. TRBJ2-3 11 . TRBV3-1/TRBV3-2 CASSVGDTQYF TGTGCCAGCAGCGTCGGGGATACGCAGTATTTT
. TRBJ1-5 15 . TRBV6-2/TRBV6-3 CASSHRRGSNQPQHF TGTGCCAGCAGTCACCGTAGGGGTAGCAATCAGCCCCAGCATTTT
. TRBJ1-5 14 . TRBV6-5 CASGRDMSNQPQHF TGTGCCAGCGGTAGGGACATGTCTAATCAGCCCCAGCATTTT
. TRBJ2-7 11 . TRBV30 CAWGRRAAINF TGTGCCTGGGGACGGCGGGCCGCCATTAACTTC
. TRBJ1-1 16 . TRBV18 CASSPGQTITDTEAFF TGTGCCAGCTCCCCCGGACAGACGATCACGGACACTGAAGCTTTCTTT
. TRBJ1-1 14 once TRBV18 CASSPSITGTEAFF TGTGCCAGCTCACCATCCATTACGGGGACTGAAGCTTTCTTT
. TRBJ2-1 14 . TRBV7-9 CASSEQSLVPEQFF TGTGCCAGCAGCGAACAATCACTAGTGCCTGAGCAGTTCTTC
. TRBJ1-6 14 few TRBV7-8 CASSLQGGNSPLHF TGTGCCAGCAGCTTACAAGGGGGTAATTCACCCCTCCACTTT
TRBD2 TRBJ2-5 16 few TRBV2 CASSPPGLAGVETQYF TGTGCCAGCAGTCCCCCGGGACTAGCGGGGGTTGAGACCCAGTACTTC
TRBD2 TRBJ2-7 15 once TRBV2 CASKEGGGPSYEQYF TGTGCCAGCAAGGAGGGCGGGGGGCCCTCCTACGAGCAGTACTTC
TRBD2 TRBJ2-7 15 . TRBV19 CASSIRAGGPYEQYF TGTGCCAGTAGTATAAGAGCGGGGGGCCCCTACGAGCAGTACTTC
TRBD1 TRBJ2-1 15 few TRBV7-9 CASRATGGANNEQFF TGTGCCAGCAGAGCCACAGGGGGCGCAAACAATGAGCAGTTCTTC
TRBD1 TRBJ1-5 15 few TRBV2 CASTGGDRGVQPQHF TGTGCCAGCACCGGGGGGGACAGGGGTGTTCAGCCCCAGCATTTT
TRBD1 TRBJ1-5 14 . TRBV2 CASSSGQGNQPQHF TGTGCCAGCAGTTCCGGACAGGGCAATCAGCCCCAGCATTTT
TRBD1 TRBJ1-2 12 . TRBV13 CASSKQGQRYTF TGTGCCAGCAGCAAGCAGGGACAGCGCTACACCTTC
. TRBJ2-5 12 . TRBV5-6 CASSLDGRTQYF TGTGCCAGCAGCTTGGACGGGAGGACCCAGTACTTC
. TRBJ2-2 14 few TRBV30 CAWKTGTNTGELFF TGTGCCTGGAAAACAGGGACGAACACCGGGGAGCTGTTTTTT
. TRBJ2-1 13 once TRBV30 CAWSVGVYNEQFF TGTGCCTGGAGTGTAGGAGTTTACAATGAGCAGTTCTTC
TRBD1 TRBJ1-4 16 . TRBV5-1 CASSSTGLGGGEKLFF TGCGCCAGCAGCTCGACAGGGTTAGGGGGTGGCGAAAAACTGTTTTTT
. TRBJ2-1 15 . TRBV2 CASSGGSGLTMKQFF TGTGCCAGCAGTGGTGGCAGCGGACTTACAATGAAGCAGTTCTTC
. TRBJ2-7 16 few TRBV9 CASSAALGETGYEQYF TGTGCCAGCAGCGCGGCACTGGGAGAGACAGGCTACGAGCAGTACTTC
. TRBJ2-3 12 once TRBV3-1/TRBV3-2 CASSHYTDTQYF TGTGCCAGCAGCCATTACACAGATACGCAGTATTTT
TRBD1 TRBJ1-1 17 . TRBV19 CASSIWTGGGWSTEAFF TGTGCCAGTAGTATCTGGACAGGGGGCGGATGGAGCACTGAAGCTTTCTTT
. TRBJ1-3 13 . TRBV19 CASRGGSGNTIYF TGTGCCAGTAGGGGAGGATCTGGAAACACCATATATTTT
. TRBJ1-1 16 . TRBV2 CASLLGWTTVNTEAFF TGTGCCAGTCTGCTTGGGTGGACAACGGTGAACACTGAAGCTTTCTTT
TRBD2 TRBJ2-1 17 few TRBV18 CASSPSLAGGPYNEQFF TGTGCCAGCTCACCAAGTCTAGCGGGTGGCCCCTACAATGAGCAGTTCTTC
TRBD1 TRBJ2-1 14 once TRBV20-1 CSASFGTGVNEQFF TGCAGTGCTAGTTTCGGGACAGGGGTCAATGAGCAGTTCTTC
TRBD1 TRBJ1-2 13 . TRBV2 CASRGQGSYGYTF TGTGCCAGCAGAGGACAGGGGAGCTATGGCTACACCTTC